The 5 T cell receptor beta chains below come from one sample, sequenced in a study of OX40 agonist ivuxolimab in advanced cancers. Sequencing used immunoSEQ multiplex PCR; TCRdb keeps in-frame clones, though not all of them. The sample has some 99,000 clones; around 90% are singletons. Sequenced material: CD4+ or CD8+ T cells sorted from blood, taken in a trial of the OX40 agonist ivuxolimab. The receptors come from an adult with an advanced solid tumor such as melanoma, head and neck, liver or kidney cancer.

The rearrangement uses TRBV7-3 and TRBJ2-2; tentative D call: TRBD1 (6 bases). Per the germline V gene, CDR1 is SGHTA and CDR2 is FQGTGA. The V gene lost 1 base and the J gene lost 1 base, with 10 bases spanning the gap. This CDR3 has 16 residues. For the CDR3, the DNA is TGTGCCAGCAGCTTAAACCCCAGGGGGAACACCGGGGAGCTGTTTTTT. Translation: CASSLNPRGNTGELFF.

The CDR3 loop reads CASSQGGRSLYGYTF. The CDR3 region has the DNA TGTGCCAGCAGCCAGGGGGGCAGGAGCCTCTATGGCTACACCTTC. The J gene is TRBJ1-2, the V gene TRBV5-4; 7 bases fit TRBD1. Per the germline V gene, CDR1 is SGHNT and CDR2 is YYREEE (reference sequence). Trimming cost V 4 bases and J 4 bases; bases outside gene matches: 10. CDR3 length equals 15 residues. The full variable domain, rest sourced from reference TRBV5-4 and TRBJ1-2, is ETGVTQSPTHLIKTRGQQVTLRCSSQSGHNTVSWYQQALGQGPQFIFQYYREEENGRGNFPPRFSGLQFPNYSSELNVNALELDDSALYLCASSQGGRSLYGYTFGSGTRLTVV.

The chain uses TRBV29-1 and TRBJ1-1; D is uncertain. Germline V CDR1 and CDR2: SQVTM, ANQGSEA. This CDR3 comprises 13 residues. V lost 4 bases and J lost 2, with 11 bases in between. The CDR3 DNA follows: TGCAGCGTTGGCAGGTCCATTAACACTGAAGCTTTCTTT. It translates to CSVGRSINTEAFF.

This rearrangement joins TRBV6-5 to TRBJ1-1; D is ambiguous. CDR1 is MNHEY and CDR2 is SVGAGI in the germline V gene. The CDR3 loop spans 11 amino acids. With 6 bases removed from V and 8 bases from J, the gap between germline ends came to 10 bases. The CDR3 protein is CASSPTYEAFF. CDR3 DNA: TGTGCCAGCAGCCCGACATACGAAGCTTTCTTT.

This chain connects TRBV27 to TRBJ2-7; perhaps TRBD2 as D (7 bases). CDR1 and CDR2 from the germline V gene are MNHEY and SMNVEV (reference sequence). Trimming stripped 4 bases from V and 3 bases from J, with 13 bases between. The CDR3 loop spans 14 amino acids. CDR3 amino acids: CASSSVGGRYEQYF. CDR3 nucleotides: TGTGCCAGCAGTTCGGTGGGGGGGCGCTACGAGCAGTACTTC.